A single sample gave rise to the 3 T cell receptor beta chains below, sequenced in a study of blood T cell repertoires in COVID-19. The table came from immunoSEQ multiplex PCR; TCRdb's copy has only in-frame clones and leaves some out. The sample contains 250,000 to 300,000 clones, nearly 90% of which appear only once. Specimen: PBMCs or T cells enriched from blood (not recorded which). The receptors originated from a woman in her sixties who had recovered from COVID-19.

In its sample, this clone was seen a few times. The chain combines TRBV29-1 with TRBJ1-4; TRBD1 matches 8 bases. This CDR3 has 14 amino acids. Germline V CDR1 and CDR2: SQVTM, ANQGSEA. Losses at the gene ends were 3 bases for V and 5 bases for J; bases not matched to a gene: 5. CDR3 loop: CSVEGTGDNEKLFF. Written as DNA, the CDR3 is TGCAGCGTTGAGGGGACAGGAGACAATGAAAAACTGTTTTTT.

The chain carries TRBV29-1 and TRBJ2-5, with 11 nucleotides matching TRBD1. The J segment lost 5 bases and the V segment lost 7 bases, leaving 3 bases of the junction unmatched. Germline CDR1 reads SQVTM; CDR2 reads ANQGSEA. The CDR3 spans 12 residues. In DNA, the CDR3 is TGCAGCGCCCGGGACAGGGGGGAGACCCAGTACTTC. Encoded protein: CSARDRGETQYF.

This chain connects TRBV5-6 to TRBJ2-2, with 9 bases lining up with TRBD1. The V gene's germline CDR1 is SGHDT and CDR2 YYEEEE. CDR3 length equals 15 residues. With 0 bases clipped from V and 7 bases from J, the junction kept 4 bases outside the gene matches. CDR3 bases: TGTGCCAGCAGCTTGGGGGACAGGGATAACGGGGAGCTGTTTTTT. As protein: CASSLGDRDNGELFF.